The 2 T cell receptor beta chains reported below all come from one sample, sequenced in a study of shared clonotypes between healthy human individuals (dated by TCRdb to about 2020). The method was the immunoSEQ multiplex PCR assay. Sourced from immuneACCESS, this table was stored by TCRdb with only in-frame sequences that have V and J called. A share of the clones is absent; for the studies checked, an unresolved V gene accounts for under half, and the remainder has no known explanation. The sample yields 2 million to 2.5 million clones; 85% to 95% were counted once. The ten largest make up 0.39% of the sample. Sequencing was done on a sample of naive CD4+ T cells from PBMCs. This specimen's cell subset or site label, interpreted: CD45RA+ positively selected. All receptors come from a man younger than 35 in good health. Some clones in this sample may be carry-over from other donors' samples.

The chain recombines TRBV10-1 with TRBJ1-5; TRBD1 might be the D (5 bases). The CDR3 is made up of 19 amino acids. Germline CDR1 WNHNN, CDR2 SYGVQD (reference sequence). Trimming removed 6 bases at V and 1 base at J, with 25 bases between. CDR3 nucleotides: TGCGCCAGCAGGTTTGGGAGGGGCGGAGAACTTCCAAGCAATCAGCCCCAGCATTTT. Protein sequence: CASRFGRGGELPSNQPQHF.

This clone has a single count. The genes are TRBV27 and TRBJ2-7; 12 bases fit TRBD2. Trimming removed 6 bases from V and 5 bases from J; junction bases left unmatched: 5. The CDR3 totals 14 residues. CDR1 is MNHEY and CDR2 is SMNVEV in the germline V gene (reference sequence). CDR3 loop: CASRPRLAGDEQYF. As DNA, the CDR3 is TGTGCCAGCAGGCCGAGACTAGCGGGAGACGAGCAGTACTTC.